The entry that follows covers one T cell receptor beta chain sequence. This clonotype was seen more than once but under ten times. Its antigen is currently not known. Qualities for individual bases were not recorded, and no much larger clone is one base off. For repertoire sequencing, TCR beta CDR3 regions were amplified from RNA transcripts. The first round of RT-PCR was done with HTBI primers and the Qiagen OneStep RT-PCR kit, and was followed by a second round of multiplex PCR, then size selection and purification. Libraries were sequenced on an Illumina HiSeq2000 using paired-end 100 bp reads. The authors' analysis ran thus. Reads were processed with SOAPnuke, discarding reads with adapters, uncalled bases, mean Phred below 15, or no exact constant-primer or identifier match. COPE v1.2.5 was used to merge high-quality paired reads. Each unique nucleotide sequence was defined as a clonotype, and clonotypes were aligned to IMGT TRB V, D and J references with MiTCR v1.1. Analysis was restricted to V-J combinations with a frequency above 0.0001, which covered 98% to 99.2% of repertoires. For each V-J combination, a TCR clonal expansion and chaos score was defined as F50 clonal expansion divided by the chaos observed in the TCRdist matrix. Welch's t-statistics and random forest were used to narrow the features down to more than 10 V-J combinations, which were then fed into a naive Bayes classifier. The similarity between thyroid and blood repertoires was quantified using the Morisita-Horn index. Using fastp trimming at Q25 and MiXCR clonotype assembly, TCRdb reanalyzed the public sequencing data and kept in-frame beta chains. One record per CDR3 amino acid sequence lists the most common genes and DNA. For this entry, the V and J calls and clone size follow TCRdb and not the study's own pipeline. The sample includes approximately 1.2 million distinct CDR3 sequences, with 35% to 40% observed a single time. The leading ten clones occupy 11% of the sample.

V and J are truncated by 8 bases and 0 bases respectively, leaving an intervening sequence of 3 bases. For CDR1 and CDR2, the germline V gene lists SNHLY and FYNNEI. The CDR3 covers 11 residues, taking in both the cysteine and the phenylalanine. Only the CDR3 DNA stays, 33 bases, in frame from base 1. Hyperthyroidism patients were newly diagnosed, with disease duration under 2 months, and aged 18 to 65 years. Anyone with other autoimmune diseases, uncontrolled infections, pregnancy or lactation was excluded from the study. Diagnosis was based on clinical symptoms, serum thyroxine, TRAb, thyroid ultrasound and orbital computed tomography. Total RNA was extracted with Trizol reagent and quality-checked on an Agilent 2100 Bioanalyzer. The sample belongs to a study of Graves' ophthalmopathy and Graves' hyperthyroidism (dated by TCRdb to 2017 to 2018). For the study in its entirety: Hyperthyroidism was defined as stable when no progression to ophthalmopathy occurred within 18 months of follow-up. The study used signatures of the TCR beta repertoire to tell Graves' ophthalmopathy apart from Graves' hyperthyroidism and to predict which patients would progress to ophthalmopathy. In total, 135 blood samples were TCR-sequenced: 43 ophthalmopathy, roughly 77 hyperthyroidism and some 17 hyperthyroidism-to-ophthalmopathy patients. A discovery set of 95 to 100 patients (about 45 ophthalmopathy, 55 to 65 stable hyperthyroidism) was enrolled to explore V-J signatures distinguishing ophthalmopathy from hyperthyroidism. The independent validation cohort included roughly 19 hyperthyroidism patients plus 17 patients who later progressed from hyperthyroidism to ophthalmopathy. In over 5 hyperthyroidism patients, the T-cell repertoire of thyroid tissue was compared with the T-cell repertoire of blood. After sampling, hyperthyroidism patients received methimazole starting at 30 mg daily, and ophthalmopathy patients received high-dose intravenous methylprednisolone.

Paper-wide results and their limitations: In cross-validation, the 13-signature model distinguished ophthalmopathy from stable hyperthyroidism with less than 90% sensitivity and about 81% specificity, while in the test set the corresponding values were about 79% and 69%. In validation, the model predicted ophthalmopathy progression with about 70% sensitivity and 72.22% specificity; fewer than 15 predicted patients were CT-confirmed with GO in a median of approximately six months. Sample size was not statistically predetermined, and group allocation was not concealed from the investigators. Most of the expanded thyroid clonotypes with a frequency above 0.001 were also detected in blood, and it was suggested that the thyroid immune response may be reflected by blood repertoires.

This TCR came from an adult man with Graves' hyperthyroidism. Material: peripheral blood or thyroid tissue (not recorded which). The sequence links TRBV2 to TRBJ2-3; no D gene call is confident. The DNA sequence is TGTGCCAGCCCGAGCACAGATACGCAGTATTTT. Its product reads: CASPSTDTQYF.